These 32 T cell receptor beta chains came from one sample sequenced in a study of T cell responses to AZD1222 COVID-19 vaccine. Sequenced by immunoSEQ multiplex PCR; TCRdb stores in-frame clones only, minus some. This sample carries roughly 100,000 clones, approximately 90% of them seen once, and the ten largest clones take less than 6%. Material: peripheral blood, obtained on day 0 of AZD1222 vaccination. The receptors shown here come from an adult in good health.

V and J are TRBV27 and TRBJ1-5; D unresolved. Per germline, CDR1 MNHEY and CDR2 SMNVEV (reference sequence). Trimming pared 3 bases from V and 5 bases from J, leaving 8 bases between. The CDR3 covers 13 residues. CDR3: CASSLIFDQPQHF. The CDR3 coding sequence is TGTGCCAGCAGTTTGATCTTCGATCAGCCCCAGCATTTT.

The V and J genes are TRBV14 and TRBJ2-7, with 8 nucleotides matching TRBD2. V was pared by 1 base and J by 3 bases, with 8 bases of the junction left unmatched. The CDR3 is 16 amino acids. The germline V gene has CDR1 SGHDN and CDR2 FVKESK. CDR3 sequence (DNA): TGTGCCAGCAGCCAAGCCTCGGGGGGGTTCGGCTACGAGCAGTACTTC. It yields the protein CASSQASGGFGYEQYF.

Here the CDR3 reads CASSQELSGFSLHF. The CDR3 DNA reads TGTGCCAGCAGCCAAGAATTGTCAGGCTTCTCCCTCCACTTT. The rearrangement joins TRBV14 to TRBJ1-6, with D uncertain. V lost 0 bases and J lost 14, with 14 bases in between. This CDR3 spans 14 amino acids. Germline CDR1 SGHDN, CDR2 FVKESK.

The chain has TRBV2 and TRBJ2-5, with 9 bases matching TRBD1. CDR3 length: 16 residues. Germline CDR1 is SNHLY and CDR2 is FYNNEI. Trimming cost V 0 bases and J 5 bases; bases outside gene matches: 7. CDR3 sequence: CASSEADPGTGETQYF. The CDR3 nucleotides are TGTGCCAGCAGTGAAGCTGACCCCGGGACAGGGGAGACCCAGTACTTC.

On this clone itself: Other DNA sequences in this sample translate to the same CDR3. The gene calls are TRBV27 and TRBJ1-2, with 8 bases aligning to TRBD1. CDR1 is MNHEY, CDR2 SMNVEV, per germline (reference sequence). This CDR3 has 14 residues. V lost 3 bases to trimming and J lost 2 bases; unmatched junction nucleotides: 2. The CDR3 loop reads CASSLQGANYGYTF. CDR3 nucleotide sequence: TGTGCCAGCAGTTTGCAGGGGGCAAACTATGGCTACACCTTC.

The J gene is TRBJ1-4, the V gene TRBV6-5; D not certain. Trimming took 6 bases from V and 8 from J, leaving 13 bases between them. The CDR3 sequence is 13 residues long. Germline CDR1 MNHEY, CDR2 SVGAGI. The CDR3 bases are TGTGCCAGCAGAGAGAGTCGGGAGGAAAAACTGTTTTTT. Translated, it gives CASRESREEKLFF.

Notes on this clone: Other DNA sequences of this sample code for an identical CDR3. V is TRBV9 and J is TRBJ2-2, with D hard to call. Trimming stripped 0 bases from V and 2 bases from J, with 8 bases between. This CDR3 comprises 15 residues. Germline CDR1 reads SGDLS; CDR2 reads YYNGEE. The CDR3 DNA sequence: TGTGCCAGCAGCGTAGTGGGCGGCAACACCGGGGAGCTGTTTTTT. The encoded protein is CASSVVGGNTGELFF.

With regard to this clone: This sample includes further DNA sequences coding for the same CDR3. The DNA for the CDR3 is TGTGCCAGCAGTCATACCTGGGACACTGAAGCTTTCTTT. Amino acid sequence: CASSHTWDTEAFF. The rearrangement joins TRBV27 to TRBJ1-1; D call uncertain. The germline V and J ends were trimmed by 5 bases and 3 bases, with 10 bases remaining between them. This CDR3 comprises 13 residues. The germline V gene has CDR1 MNHEY and CDR2 SMNVEV (reference sequence).

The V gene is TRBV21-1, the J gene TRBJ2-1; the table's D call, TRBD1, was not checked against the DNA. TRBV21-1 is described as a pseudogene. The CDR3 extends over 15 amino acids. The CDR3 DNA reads TGTGCCAGCAGAAAATGGCAGGGCGACTTTAATGAGCAGTTCTTC. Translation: CASRKWQGDFNEQFF.

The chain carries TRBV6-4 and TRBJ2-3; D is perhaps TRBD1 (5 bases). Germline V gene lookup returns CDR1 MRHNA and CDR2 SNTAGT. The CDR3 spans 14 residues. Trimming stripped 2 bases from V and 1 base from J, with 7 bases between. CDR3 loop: CASSDRGGTDTQYF. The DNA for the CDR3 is TGTGCCAGCAGTGACAGGGGCGGCACAGATACGCAGTATTTT.

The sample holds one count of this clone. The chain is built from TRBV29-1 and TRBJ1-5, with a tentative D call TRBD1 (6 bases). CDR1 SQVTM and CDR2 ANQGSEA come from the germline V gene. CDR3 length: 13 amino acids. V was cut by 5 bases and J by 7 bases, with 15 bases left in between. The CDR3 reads CSVRGGWGQPQHF. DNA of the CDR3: TGCAGCGTTCGGGGGGGCTGGGGGCAGCCCCAGCATTTT.

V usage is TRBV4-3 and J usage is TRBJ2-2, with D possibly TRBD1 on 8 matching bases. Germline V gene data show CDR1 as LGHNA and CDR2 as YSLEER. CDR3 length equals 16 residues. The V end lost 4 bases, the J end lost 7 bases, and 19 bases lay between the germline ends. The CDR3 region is CASSRRTGRTSGELFF. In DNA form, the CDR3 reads TGCGCCAGCAGCCGCAGGACAGGGCGGACTAGCGGGGAGCTGTTTTTT.

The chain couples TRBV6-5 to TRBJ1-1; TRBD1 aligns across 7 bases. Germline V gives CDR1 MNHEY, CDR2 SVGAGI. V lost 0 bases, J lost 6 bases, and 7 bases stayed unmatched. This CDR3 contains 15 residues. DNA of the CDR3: TGTGCCAGCAGTTACTCTTCCGGGACAGTCCCTGAAGCTTTCTTT. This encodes CASSYSSGTVPEAFF.

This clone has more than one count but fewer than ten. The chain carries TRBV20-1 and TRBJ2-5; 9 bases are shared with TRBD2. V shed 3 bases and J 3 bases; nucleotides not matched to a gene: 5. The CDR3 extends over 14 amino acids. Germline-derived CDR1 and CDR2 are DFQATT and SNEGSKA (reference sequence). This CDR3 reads CSASWGGREETQYF. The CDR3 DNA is TGCAGTGCTAGTTGGGGCGGGAGGGAAGAGACCCAGTACTTC.

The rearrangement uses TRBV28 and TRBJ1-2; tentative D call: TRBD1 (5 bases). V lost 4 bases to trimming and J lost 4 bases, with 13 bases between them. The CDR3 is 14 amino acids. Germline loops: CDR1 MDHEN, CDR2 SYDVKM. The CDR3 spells CASSSAGTSYGYTF. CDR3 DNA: TGTGCCAGCAGTTCGGCCGGGACGTCCTATGGCTACACCTTC.

CDR3 in amino acids: CASSWDGGIRFF. CDR3 coding DNA: TGCGCCAGCAGCTGGGACGGGGGAATTCGGTTCTTC. The chain combines TRBV4-3 with TRBJ2-1; the D gene is possibly TRBD2 (6 bases). CDR1 and CDR2 from the germline V gene are LGHNA and YSLEER. The CDR3 sequence is 12 residues long. Trimming took 5 bases from V and 15 from J, leaving 17 bases between them.

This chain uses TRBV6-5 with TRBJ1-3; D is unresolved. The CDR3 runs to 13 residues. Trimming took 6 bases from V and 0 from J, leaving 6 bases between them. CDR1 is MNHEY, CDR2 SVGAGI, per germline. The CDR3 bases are TGTGCCAGCAGCCCAGACTCTGGAAACACCATATATTTT. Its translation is CASSPDSGNTIYF.

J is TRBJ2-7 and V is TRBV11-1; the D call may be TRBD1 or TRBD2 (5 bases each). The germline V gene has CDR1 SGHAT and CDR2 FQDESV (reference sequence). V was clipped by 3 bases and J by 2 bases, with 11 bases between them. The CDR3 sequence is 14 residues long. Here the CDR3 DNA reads TGTGCCAGCAGCTTCGCAGGGACCACCTACGAGCAGTACTTC. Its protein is CASSFAGTTYEQYF.

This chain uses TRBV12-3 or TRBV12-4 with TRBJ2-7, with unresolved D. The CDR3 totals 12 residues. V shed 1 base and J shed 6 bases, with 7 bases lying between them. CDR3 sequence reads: CASSLGLREQYF. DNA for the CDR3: TGTGCCAGCAGTTTAGGACTGCGCGAGCAGTACTTC.

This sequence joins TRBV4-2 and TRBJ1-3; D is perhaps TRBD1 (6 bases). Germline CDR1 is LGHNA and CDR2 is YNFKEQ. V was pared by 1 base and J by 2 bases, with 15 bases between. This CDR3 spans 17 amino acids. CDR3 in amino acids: CASSQVGGGAAGNTIYF. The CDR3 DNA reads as TGTGCCAGCAGCCAAGTGGGCGGGGGGGCGGCTGGAAACACCATATATTTT.

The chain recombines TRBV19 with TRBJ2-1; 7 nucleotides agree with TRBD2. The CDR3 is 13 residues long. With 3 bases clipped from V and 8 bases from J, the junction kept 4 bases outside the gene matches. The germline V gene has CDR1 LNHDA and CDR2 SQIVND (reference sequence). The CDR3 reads CASSIGGGDEQFF. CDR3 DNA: TGTGCCAGTAGTATCGGGGGAGGGGATGAGCAGTTCTTC.

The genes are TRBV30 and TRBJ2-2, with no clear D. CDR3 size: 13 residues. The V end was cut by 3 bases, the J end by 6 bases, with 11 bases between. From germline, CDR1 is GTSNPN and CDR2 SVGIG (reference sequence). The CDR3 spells CAWRSAVAGELFF. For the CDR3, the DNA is TGTGCCTGGAGGAGCGCGGTGGCCGGGGAGCTGTTTTTT. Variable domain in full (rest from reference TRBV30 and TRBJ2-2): SQTIHQWPATLVQPVGSPLSLECTVEGTSNPNLYWYRQAAGRGLQLLFYSVGIGQISSEVPQNLSASRPQDRQFILSSKKLLLSDSGFYLCAWRSAVAGELFFGEGSRLTVL.

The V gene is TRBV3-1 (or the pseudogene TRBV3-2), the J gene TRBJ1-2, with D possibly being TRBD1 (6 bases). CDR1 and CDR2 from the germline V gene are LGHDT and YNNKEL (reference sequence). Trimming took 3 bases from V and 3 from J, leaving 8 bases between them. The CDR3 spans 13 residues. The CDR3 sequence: CASSQGGHYGYTF. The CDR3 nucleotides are TGTGCCAGCAGCCAGGGGGGGCACTATGGCTACACCTTC.

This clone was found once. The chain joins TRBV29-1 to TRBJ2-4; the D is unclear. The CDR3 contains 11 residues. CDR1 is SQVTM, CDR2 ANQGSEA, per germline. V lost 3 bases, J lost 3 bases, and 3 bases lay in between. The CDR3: CSVEVKNIQYF. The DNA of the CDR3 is TGCAGCGTTGAGGTCAAAAACATTCAGTACTTC.

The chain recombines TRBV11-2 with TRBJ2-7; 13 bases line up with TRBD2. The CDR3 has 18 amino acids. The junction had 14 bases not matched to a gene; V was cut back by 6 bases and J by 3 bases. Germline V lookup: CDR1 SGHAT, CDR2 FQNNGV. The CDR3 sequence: CASSYNTGTSGTFYEQYF. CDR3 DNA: TGTGCCAGCAGTTACAACACCGGGACTAGCGGGACTTTCTACGAGCAGTACTTC.

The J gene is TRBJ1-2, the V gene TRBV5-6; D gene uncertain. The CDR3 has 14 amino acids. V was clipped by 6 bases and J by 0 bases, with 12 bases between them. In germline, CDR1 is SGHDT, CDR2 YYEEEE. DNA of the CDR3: TGTGCCAGCACACAGACCGTGACTAACTATGGCTACACCTTC. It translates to CASTQTVTNYGYTF. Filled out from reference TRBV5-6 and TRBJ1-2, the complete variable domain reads DAGVTQSPTHLIKTRGQQVTLRCSPKSGHDTVSWYQQALGQGPQFIFQYYEEEERQRGNFPDRFSGHQFPNYSSELNVNALLLGDSALYLCASTQTVTNYGYTFGSGTRLTVV.

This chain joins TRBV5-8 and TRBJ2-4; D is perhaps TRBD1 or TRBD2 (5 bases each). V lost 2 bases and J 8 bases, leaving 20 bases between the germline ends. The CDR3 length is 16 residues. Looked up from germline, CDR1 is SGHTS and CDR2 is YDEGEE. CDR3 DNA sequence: TGTGCCAGCAGCTTCTGGGACCCGAGGAAAGAAGACATTCAGTACTTC. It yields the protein CASSFWDPRKEDIQYF. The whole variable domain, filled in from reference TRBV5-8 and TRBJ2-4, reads EAGVTQSPTHLIKTRGQQATLRCSPISGHTSVYWYQQALGLGLQFLLWYDEGEERNRGNFPPRFSGRQFPNYSSELNVNALELEDSALYLCASSFWDPRKEDIQYFGAGTRLSVL.

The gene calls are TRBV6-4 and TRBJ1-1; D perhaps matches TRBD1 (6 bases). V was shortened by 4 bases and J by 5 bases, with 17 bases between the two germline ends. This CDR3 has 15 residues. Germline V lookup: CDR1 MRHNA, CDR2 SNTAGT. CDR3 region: CASSAEVGAGTEAFF. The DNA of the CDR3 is TGTGCCAGCAGTGCGGAAGTGGGGGCTGGAACTGAAGCTTTCTTT.

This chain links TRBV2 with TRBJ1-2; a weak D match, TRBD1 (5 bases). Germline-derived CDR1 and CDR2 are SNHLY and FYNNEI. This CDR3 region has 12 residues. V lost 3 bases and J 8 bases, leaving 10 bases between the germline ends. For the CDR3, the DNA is TGTGCCAGCAGTGAGTCCGGGGCCGGCTACACCTTC. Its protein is CASSESGAGYTF.

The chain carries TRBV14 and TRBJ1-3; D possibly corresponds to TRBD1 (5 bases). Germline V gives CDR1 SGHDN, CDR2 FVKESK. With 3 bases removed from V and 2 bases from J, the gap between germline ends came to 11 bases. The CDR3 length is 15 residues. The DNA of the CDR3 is TGTGCCAGCAGCCACAGGGCGCAGCCTGGAAACACCATATATTTT. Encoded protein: CASSHRAQPGNTIYF.

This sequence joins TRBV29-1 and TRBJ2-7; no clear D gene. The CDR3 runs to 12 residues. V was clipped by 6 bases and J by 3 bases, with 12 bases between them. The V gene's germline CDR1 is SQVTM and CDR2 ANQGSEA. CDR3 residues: CSVLNDGYEQYF. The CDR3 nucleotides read TGCAGCGTCCTCAATGACGGCTACGAGCAGTACTTC.

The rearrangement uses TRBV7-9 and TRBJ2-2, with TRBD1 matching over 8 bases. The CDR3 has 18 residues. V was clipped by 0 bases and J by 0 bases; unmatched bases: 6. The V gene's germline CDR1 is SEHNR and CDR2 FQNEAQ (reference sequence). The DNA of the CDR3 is TGTGCCAGCAGCTTAGCATCCCGGGACAGGCCGAACACCGGGGAGCTGTTTTTT. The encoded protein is CASSLASRDRPNTGELFF.